This TCR beta chain stems from a study of graft-versus-host responses after intestinal transplantation. TCRdb's table, derived via immunoSEQ multiplex PCR, lists solely in-frame clones and lacks some. In the table there are around 7,400 clones, about 64% of which are singletons. Both intraepithelial and lamina propria lymphocytes were released by processing graft tissue. The origin of this receptor is a human patient who received an intestinal transplant, so some T cells may come from the graft donor. Sequenced here: ileum tissue, sampled around 50 days after transplant.

The DNA for the CDR3 is TGTGCCAGCAGCCGCCGGGAGGGGGCCTACGAGCAGTACGTC. This codes for CASSRREGAYEQYV. The rearrangement links TRBV5-5 to TRBJ2-7, with TRBD2 matching over 8 bases. The V and J ends lost 4 bases and 2 bases, in that order; junction bases with no gene match: 5. This CDR3 is built from 14 residues. The germline gives CDR1 SGHKS, CDR2 YYEKEE (reference sequence).